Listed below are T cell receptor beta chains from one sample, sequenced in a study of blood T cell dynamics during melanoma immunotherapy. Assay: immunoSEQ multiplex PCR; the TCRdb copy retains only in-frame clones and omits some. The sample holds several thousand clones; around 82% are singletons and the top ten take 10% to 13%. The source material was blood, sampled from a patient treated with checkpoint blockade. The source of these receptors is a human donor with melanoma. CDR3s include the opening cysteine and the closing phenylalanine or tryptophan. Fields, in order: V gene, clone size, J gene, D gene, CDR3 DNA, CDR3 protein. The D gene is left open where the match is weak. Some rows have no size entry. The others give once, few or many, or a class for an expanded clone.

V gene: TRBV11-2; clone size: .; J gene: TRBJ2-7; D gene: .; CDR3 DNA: TGTGCCAGCAGCCCCGGACACTCCTCCTCGGAGCAGTACTTC; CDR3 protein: CASSPGHSSSEQYF
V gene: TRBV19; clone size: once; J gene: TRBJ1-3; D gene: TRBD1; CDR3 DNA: TGTGCCAGTAGTCTCCGCCCGGGACAGGGATTCTCTGGAAACACCATATATTTT; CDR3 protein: CASSLRPGQGFSGNTIYF
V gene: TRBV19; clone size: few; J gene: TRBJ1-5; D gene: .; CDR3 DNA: TGTGCCAGTAGTCTCGGAAACTTAGATCAGCCCCAGCATTTT; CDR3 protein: CASSLGNLDQPQHF
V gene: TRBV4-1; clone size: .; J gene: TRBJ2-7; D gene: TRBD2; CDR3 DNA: TGCGCCAGCAGCCGGTCCGGGACTAGCGAGGACGAGCAGTACTTC; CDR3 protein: CASSRSGTSEDEQYF
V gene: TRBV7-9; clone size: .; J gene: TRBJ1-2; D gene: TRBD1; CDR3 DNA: TGTGCCAGCAGCTTAGCAGAGGACAGGGGTGGCTACACCTTC; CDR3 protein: CASSLAEDRGGYTF
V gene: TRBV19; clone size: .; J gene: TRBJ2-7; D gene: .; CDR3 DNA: TGTGCCAGTAGTATCACGTTGGGGCGAGAGCAGTACTTC; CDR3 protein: CASSITLGREQYF
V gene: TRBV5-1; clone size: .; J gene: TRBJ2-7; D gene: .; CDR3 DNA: TGCGCCAGCAGCTTGGACACCTACGAGCAGTACTTC; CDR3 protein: CASSLDTYEQYF
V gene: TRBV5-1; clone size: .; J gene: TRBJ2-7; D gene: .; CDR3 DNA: TGCGCCAGCAGGATAAGCGGAAGCTCCTACGAGCAGTACTTC; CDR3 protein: CASRISGSSYEQYF
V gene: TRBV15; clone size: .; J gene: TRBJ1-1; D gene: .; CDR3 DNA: TGTGCCACCAGAGGGGGGTCAGCAGGGAGCGGCGCTTTCTTT; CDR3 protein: CATRGGSAGSGAFF
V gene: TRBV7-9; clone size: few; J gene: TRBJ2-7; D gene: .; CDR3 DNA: TGTGCCAGCAGCTTAGGAGGAGGGTCCTACGAGCAGTACTTC; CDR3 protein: CASSLGGGSYEQYF
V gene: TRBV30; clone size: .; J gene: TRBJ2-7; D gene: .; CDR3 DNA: TGTGCCTGGAGTCGGGGTAGGGACGGGGCCTACGAGCAGTACTTC; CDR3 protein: CAWSRGRDGAYEQYF
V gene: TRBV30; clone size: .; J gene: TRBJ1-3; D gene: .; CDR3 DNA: TGTGCCTGGAGTGTAAGGTGGAGCTCTGGAAACACCATATATTTT; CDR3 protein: CAWSVRWSSGNTIYF
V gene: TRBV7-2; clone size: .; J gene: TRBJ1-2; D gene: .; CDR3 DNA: TGTGCCAGCACCACGGGGGTAGTCTTCAATACCTTC; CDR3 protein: CASTTGVVFNTF
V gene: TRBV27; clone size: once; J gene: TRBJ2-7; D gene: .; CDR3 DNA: TGTGCCAGCAGTGAGTCCTTAGCAGGTCTTTCCTACGAGCAGTACTTC; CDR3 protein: CASSESLAGLSYEQYF
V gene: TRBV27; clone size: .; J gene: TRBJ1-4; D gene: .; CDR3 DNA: TGTGCCAGCAGACGGACAGACGAAAAACTGTTTTTT; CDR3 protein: CASRRTDEKLFF
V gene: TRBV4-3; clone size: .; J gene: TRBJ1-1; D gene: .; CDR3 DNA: TGCGCCAGCAGCCAAGAGTTAATCGACACTGAAGCTTTCTTT; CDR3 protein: CASSQELIDTEAFF
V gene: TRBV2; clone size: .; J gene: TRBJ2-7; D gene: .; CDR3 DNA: TGTGCCAGCATTAGGGTTGGGTGGGAGCAGTACTTC; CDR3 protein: CASIRVGWEQYF
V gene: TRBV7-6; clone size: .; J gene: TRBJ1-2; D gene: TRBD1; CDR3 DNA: TGTGCCAGCAGCCCCACAGGGGGCTATGGCTACACCTTC; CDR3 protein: CASSPTGGYGYTF